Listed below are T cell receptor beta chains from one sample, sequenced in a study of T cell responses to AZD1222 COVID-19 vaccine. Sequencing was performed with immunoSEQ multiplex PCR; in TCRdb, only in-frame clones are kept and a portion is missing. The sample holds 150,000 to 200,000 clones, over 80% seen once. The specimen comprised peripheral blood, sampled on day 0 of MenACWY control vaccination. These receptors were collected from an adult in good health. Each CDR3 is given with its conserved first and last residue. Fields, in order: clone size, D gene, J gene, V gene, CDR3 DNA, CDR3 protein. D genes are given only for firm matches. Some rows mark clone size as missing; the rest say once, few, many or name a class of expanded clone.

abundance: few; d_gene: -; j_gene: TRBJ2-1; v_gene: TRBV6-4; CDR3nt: TGTGCCAGCAGTGACTCGGCTAGTTCGAATGAGCAGTTCTTC; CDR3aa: CASSDSASSNEQFF
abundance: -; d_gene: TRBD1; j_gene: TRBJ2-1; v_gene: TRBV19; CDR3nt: TGTGCCAGTAGTATAGTGGGGACAGGGGGCAATGAGCAGTTCTTC; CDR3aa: CASSIVGTGGNEQFF
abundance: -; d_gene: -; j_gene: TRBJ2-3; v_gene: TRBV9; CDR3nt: TGTGCCAGCAGCGTAGAAGGGGGGGCCGTCACAGATACGCAGTATTTT; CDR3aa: CASSVEGGAVTDTQYF
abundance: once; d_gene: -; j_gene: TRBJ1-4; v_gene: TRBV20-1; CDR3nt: TGCAGTGCTAGACGTGAGGAAAAACTGTTTTTT; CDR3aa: CSARREEKLFF
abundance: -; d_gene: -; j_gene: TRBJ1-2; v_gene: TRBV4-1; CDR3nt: TGCGCCAGCAGCCACCGACCGATGGGGGGCCCTAACTATGGCTACACCTTC; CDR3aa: CASSHRPMGGPNYGYTF
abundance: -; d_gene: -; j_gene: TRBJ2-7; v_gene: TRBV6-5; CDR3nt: TGTGCCAGCAGTTATCAACGGGACAACTACGAGCAGTACTTC; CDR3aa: CASSYQRDNYEQYF
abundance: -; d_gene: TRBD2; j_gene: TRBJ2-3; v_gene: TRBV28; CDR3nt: TGTGCCAGCAGTTTCCGGCTAGCGGGGGCCCCCCGAGATACGCAGTATTTT; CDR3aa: CASSFRLAGAPRDTQYF
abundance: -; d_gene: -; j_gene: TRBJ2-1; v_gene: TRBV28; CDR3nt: TGTGCCAGCAGGCTAGCCTCAAATGAGCAGTTCTTC; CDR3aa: CASRLASNEQFF
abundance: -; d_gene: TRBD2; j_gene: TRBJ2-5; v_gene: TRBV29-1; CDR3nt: TGCAGCGTTGAAGATGGTCCGAGACTAGCGAACCAAGAGACCCAGTACTTC; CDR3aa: CSVEDGPRLANQETQYF
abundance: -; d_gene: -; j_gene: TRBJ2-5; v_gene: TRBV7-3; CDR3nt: TGTGCCAGCAGCTTAGGTCCGGAGCAAGAGACCCAGTACTTC; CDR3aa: CASSLGPEQETQYF
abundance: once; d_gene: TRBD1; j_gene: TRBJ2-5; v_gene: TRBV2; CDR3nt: TGTGCCAGCAGTGGGACAGGGCGGGAGACCCAGTACTTC; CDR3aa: CASSGTGRETQYF
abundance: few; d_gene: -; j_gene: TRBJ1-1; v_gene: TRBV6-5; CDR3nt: TGTGCCAGCAGAGACAGTCTCCCGAACACTGAAGCTTTCTTT; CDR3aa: CASRDSLPNTEAFF
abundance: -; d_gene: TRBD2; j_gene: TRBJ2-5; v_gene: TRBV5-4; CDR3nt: TGTGCCAGCAGCCCCCGGGGCGGGGGGGCCTTGGGAGAGACCCAGTACTTC; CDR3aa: CASSPRGGGALGETQYF
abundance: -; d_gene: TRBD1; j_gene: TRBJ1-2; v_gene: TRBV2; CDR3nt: TGTGCCAGCAGTGGACAGGGGATCCCGACTAACTATGGCTACACCTTC; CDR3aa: CASSGQGIPTNYGYTF
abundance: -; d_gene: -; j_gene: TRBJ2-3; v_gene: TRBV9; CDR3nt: TGTGCCAGCAGCACTCGCCAGTATTTT; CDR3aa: CASSTRQYF
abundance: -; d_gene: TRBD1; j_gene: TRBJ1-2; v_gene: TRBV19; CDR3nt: TGTGCCAGTAAGCGAGACAGGGATTGGTATGGCTACACCTTC; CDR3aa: CASKRDRDWYGYTF
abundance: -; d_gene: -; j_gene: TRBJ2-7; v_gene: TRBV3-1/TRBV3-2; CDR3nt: TGTGCCAGCAGCCAAGACGCTAGTACCCTATTTCAGCAGTACTTC; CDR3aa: CASSQDASTLFQQYF
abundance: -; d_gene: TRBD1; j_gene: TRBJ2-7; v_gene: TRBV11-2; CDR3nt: TGTGCCAGCAGCTTAGGGGACAGGGGGATTTACGAGCAGTACTTC; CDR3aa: CASSLGDRGIYEQYF
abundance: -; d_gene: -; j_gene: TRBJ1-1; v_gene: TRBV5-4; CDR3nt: TGTGCCAGCAGCCCTATGACAGCTAGTCCTGAAGCTTTCTTT; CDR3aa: CASSPMTASPEAFF
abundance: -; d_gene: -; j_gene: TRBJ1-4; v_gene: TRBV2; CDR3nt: TGTGCCAGCAAGTCGGGGGGTGAAAAACTGTTTTTT; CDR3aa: CASKSGGEKLFF
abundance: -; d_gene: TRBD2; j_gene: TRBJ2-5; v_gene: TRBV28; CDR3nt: TGTGCCAGCAGTTTGATAGCGGGAGCTCTACAAGAGACCCAGTACTTC; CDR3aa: CASSLIAGALQETQYF
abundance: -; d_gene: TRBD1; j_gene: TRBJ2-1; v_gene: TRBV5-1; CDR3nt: TGCGCCAGCAGCTTAGGGACAGGGAGGTCCTACAATGAGCAGTTCTTC; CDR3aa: CASSLGTGRSYNEQFF
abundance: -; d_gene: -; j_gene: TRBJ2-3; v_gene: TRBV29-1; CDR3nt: TGCAGCGTTGAATCAGGGGCAGATACGCAGTATTTT; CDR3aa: CSVESGADTQYF
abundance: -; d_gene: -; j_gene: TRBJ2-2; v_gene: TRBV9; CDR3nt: TGTGCCAGCACCGATCCCCTTTCGGGGTGGAACACCGGGGAGCTGTTTTTT; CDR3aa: CASTDPLSGWNTGELFF
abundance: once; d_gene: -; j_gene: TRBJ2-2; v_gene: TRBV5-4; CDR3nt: TGTGCCAGCAGCCTGGACGGATTCACCGGGGAGCTGTTTTTT; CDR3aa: CASSLDGFTGELFF
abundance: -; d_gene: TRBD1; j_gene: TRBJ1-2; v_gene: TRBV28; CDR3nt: TGTGCCAGCAGTTTTTCCCGGGACAGCTATGGCTACACCTTC; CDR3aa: CASSFSRDSYGYTF
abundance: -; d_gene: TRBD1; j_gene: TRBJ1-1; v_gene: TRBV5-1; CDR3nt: TGCGCCAGCAGCGTGACAGGGACAGAGACTGAAGCTTTCTTT; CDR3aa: CASSVTGTETEAFF
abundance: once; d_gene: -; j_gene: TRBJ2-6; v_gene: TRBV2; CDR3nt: TGTGCCAGCAGTGAGACAGGTTCTGGGGCCAACGTCCTGACTTTC; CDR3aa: CASSETGSGANVLTF
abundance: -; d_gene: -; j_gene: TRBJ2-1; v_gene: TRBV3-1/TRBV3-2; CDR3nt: TGTGCCAGCAGCCAAGGGGGCAATGAGCAGTTCTTC; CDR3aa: CASSQGGNEQFF
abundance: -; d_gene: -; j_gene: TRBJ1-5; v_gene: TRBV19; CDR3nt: TGTGCCAGTACCTATAGAGGGGGAAATCAGCCCCAGCATTTT; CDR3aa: CASTYRGGNQPQHF
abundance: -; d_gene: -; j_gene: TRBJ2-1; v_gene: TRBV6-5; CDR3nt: TGTGCCAGCACCGGGACTTCATCGTGGGCTGAGCAGTTCTTC; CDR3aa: CASTGTSSWAEQFF
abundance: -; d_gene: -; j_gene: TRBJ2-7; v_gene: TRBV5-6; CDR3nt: TGTGCCAGCAGCTTGGACAGGGATAGCTCCTACGAGCAGTACTTC; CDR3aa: CASSLDRDSSYEQYF
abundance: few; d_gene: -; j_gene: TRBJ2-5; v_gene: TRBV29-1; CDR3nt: TGCAGCGTTGAAGGACAGCGGTTGGAGACCCAGTACTTC; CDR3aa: CSVEGQRLETQYF
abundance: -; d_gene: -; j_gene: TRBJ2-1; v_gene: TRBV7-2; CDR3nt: TGTGCCAGCAGCCCAGAAGCCAGGGAGACGAATGAGCAGTTCTTC; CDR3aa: CASSPEARETNEQFF
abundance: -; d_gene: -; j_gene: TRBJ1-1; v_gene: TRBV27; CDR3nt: TGTGCCAGCAGTGCAGGGGCTTTCACTGAAGCTTTCTTT; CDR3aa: CASSAGAFTEAFF
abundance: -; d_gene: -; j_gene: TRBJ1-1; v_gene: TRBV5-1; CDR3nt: TGCGCCAGCAGCTTCAGCCAGAACACTGAAGCTTTCTTT; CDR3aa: CASSFSQNTEAFF
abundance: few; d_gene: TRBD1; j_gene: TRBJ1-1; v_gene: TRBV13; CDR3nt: TGTGCCAGCAGCTCCGGACAGGGGGGGAACACTGAAGCTTTCTTT; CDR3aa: CASSSGQGGNTEAFF
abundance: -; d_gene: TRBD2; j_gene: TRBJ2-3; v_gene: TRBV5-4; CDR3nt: TGTGCCAGCAGCTTGCCGCTAGCGGACACAGATACGCAGTATTTT; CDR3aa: CASSLPLADTDTQYF
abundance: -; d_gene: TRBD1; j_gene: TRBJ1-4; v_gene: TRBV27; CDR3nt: TGTGCCAGCAGTTCTGGGCGGGACAGGGGGCGTCAAGGAGAAAAACTGTTTTTT; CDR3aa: CASSSGRDRGRQGEKLFF
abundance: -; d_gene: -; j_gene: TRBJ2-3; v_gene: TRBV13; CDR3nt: TGTGCCAGCAGCTTCGGCACCCGGGGTACAGATACGCAGTATTTT; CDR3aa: CASSFGTRGTDTQYF
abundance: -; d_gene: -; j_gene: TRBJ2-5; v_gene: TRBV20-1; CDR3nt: TGCAGTGCTAGACCCCAAGAGACCCAGTACTTC; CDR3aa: CSARPQETQYF
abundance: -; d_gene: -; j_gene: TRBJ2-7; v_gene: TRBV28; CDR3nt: TGTGCCAGCAGTTCCCCGGGACGGCGAAGCTCCTACGAGCAGTACTTC; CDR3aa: CASSSPGRRSSYEQYF
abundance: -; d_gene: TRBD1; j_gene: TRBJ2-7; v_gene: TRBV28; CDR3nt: TGTGCCAGCAGCGGACAGGGCCCCCTCGAGCAGTACTTC; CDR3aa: CASSGQGPLEQYF
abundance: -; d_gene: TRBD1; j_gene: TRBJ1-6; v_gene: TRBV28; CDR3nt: TGTGCCAGCAGTTTGAACTTCCGGACAGGGCTGAAAATTTCACCCCTCCACTTT; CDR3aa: CASSLNFRTGLKISPLHF
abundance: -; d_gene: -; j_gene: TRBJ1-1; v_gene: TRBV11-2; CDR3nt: TGTGCCAGCAGCTTAGTAGGGCAGCTGGACACTGAAGCTTTCTTT; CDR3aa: CASSLVGQLDTEAFF
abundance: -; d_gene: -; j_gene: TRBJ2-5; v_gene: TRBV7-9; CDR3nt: TGTGCCAGCAGCCTCCGGACTCTGATAGGGGAGACCCAGTACTTC; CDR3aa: CASSLRTLIGETQYF